This T cell receptor (beta chain) originates from a study of cytomegalovirus exposure and HLA in healthy donors. In regard to this clone: Its specificity is not known.

Study results and limitations: Listed as cytomegalovirus-associated were 170 or so TCR beta chains.

In the PCR, 60 Vbeta and 13 Jbeta primers were used. The repertoire was sequenced with immunoSEQ multiplex PCR; TCRdb's copy has only in-frame clones and lacks some. The repertoire includes roughly 190,000 clones, 60% to 85% of them detected once, and approximately 1.5% sits in the top ten. J lost 1 base, V lost 4 bases, and 12 bases had no gene match. The length of the CDR3 is 17 residues. The germline gives CDR1 SGHRS, CDR2 YFSETQ. V gene TRBV5-1 combines with J gene TRBJ2-3; 7 nucleotides agree with TRBD2. Specimen: PBMCs. This receptor was taken from a woman aged 18-30 years in good health and CMV-seronegative. CDR3 loop: CASSPPLAGRGTDTQYF. In nucleotides, the CDR3 is TGCGCCAGCAGCCCCCCCTTAGCGGGTAGGGGCACAGATACGCAGTATTTT.